A selection of T cell receptor beta chains follows, all from one sample in a study of T cell changes during pregnancy in multiple sclerosis. The assay was immunoSEQ multiplex PCR, and TCRdb's table has in-frame clones only and misses some. The table includes 45,000 to 50,000 clones, around 92% detected once. The sample in question was CD8+ T cells from peripheral blood mononuclear cells, obtained in the first trimester of pregnancy. These receptors were taken from a female donor with multiple sclerosis, enrolled in a pregnancy study. Each CDR3 is given with its conserved first and last residue. Fields, in order: clone size, J gene, D gene, V gene, CDR3 DNA, CDR3 protein. D genes are given only for firm matches. Clone size is not always given. Where it is, it says once, few, many or a class for expanded clones.

-	TRBJ1-2	-	TRBV7-9	TGTGCCAGCAGCTTAGGACATGCAGCTAACTATGGCTACACCTTC	CASSLGHAANYGYTF
-	TRBJ2-7	-	TRBV4-1	TGCGCCAGCAGCACACAGGCGACCGATGAGCAGTACTTC	CASSTQATDEQYF
-	TRBJ1-1	-	TRBV7-9	TGTGCCAGCCGCCCAGGCGAAAACACTGAAGCTTTCTTT	CASRPGENTEAFF
-	TRBJ2-3	-	TRBV19	TGTGCCAGTAGGCAGGGCCATTCTAGCGTGGGAAGGGTATTGGGTACAGATACGCAGTATTTT	CASRQGHSSVGRVLGTDTQYF
-	TRBJ1-5	-	TRBV6-4	TGTGCCAGCAGCCCCTTGGGAGGGGATCAGCCCCAGCATTTT	CASSPLGGDQPQHF
-	TRBJ1-2	-	TRBV4-2	TGTGCCAGCAGCCAAGATCGGGGGGACTTCGATGGCTACACCTTC	CASSQDRGDFDGYTF
-	TRBJ2-1	-	TRBV7-6	TGTGCCAGCAGCTCTACTAGCTTACACAATGAGCAGTTCTTC	CASSSTSLHNEQFF
-	TRBJ1-3	-	TRBV27	TGTGCCAGCAGTCAGGACGGGACACATGGAAACACCATATATTTT	CASSQDGTHGNTIYF
once	TRBJ2-3	TRBD2	TRBV6-5	TGTGCCAGCAGTTCAATCCGCGGGAGCGTGAAAGATACGCAGTATTTT	CASSSIRGSVKDTQYF
-	TRBJ2-1	TRBD2	TRBV29-1	TGCAGCGTTGAGATTATAGCGGGAGGGCTCATGAATGAGCAGTTCTTC	CSVEIIAGGLMNEQFF
few	TRBJ1-2	-	TRBV2	TGTGCCAGCAGTGAATGGGGGGGCGGGGGGTATGGCTACACCTTC	CASSEWGGGGYGYTF
-	TRBJ1-4	-	TRBV9	TGTGCCAGCAGCGTCCGCAGGGAAATGCTAAATGAAAAACTGTTTTTT	CASSVRREMLNEKLFF
-	TRBJ2-3	-	TRBV28	TGTGCCAGCAGTTCCCACGGGAGCCAGGAAGATACGCAGTATTTT	CASSSHGSQEDTQYF
-	TRBJ2-1	-	TRBV4-1	TGCGCCAGCAGCCAAGATCTTTACAATGAGCAGTTCTTC	CASSQDLYNEQFF
-	TRBJ1-1	-	TRBV7-9	TGTGCCAGCAGCCCGACAGGAATGAACACTGAAGCTTTCTTT	CASSPTGMNTEAFF
-	TRBJ2-7	TRBD2	TRBV28	TGTGCCAGCAGTTTGAGGGGACTAAACTACGAGCAGTACTTC	CASSLRGLNYEQYF
-	TRBJ1-1	-	TRBV7-8	TGTGCCAGCAGCTTAGTCGGGCAGGAGGGTCCATCAGCTTTCTTT	CASSLVGQEGPSAFF
-	TRBJ1-5	-	TRBV27	TGTGCCAGCAGGGAGATGACGGGCAATCAGCCCCAGCATTTT	CASREMTGNQPQHF
-	TRBJ1-5	-	TRBV27	TGTGCCAGCAGTTTGGGACTCGCGCATCAGCCCCAGCATTTT	CASSLGLAHQPQHF
-	TRBJ2-4	TRBD1	TRBV18	TGTGCCAGCTCACCACCCCCCGAACAGGGGGCGAATGGAAACATTCAGTACTTC	CASSPPPEQGANGNIQYF
-	TRBJ2-1	-	TRBV27	TGTGCCAGCAGTTTACAGGTATCCTACAATGAGCAGTTCTTC	CASSLQVSYNEQFF
-	TRBJ2-7	TRBD1	TRBV4-1	TGCGCCAGCAGCCAAGATAGGGGACAGGGCTACGAGCAGTACTTC	CASSQDRGQGYEQYF
once	TRBJ2-7	TRBD1	TRBV9	TGTGCCAGCAGCGACTCGACAGGGGCGCCCTACGAGCAGTACTTC	CASSDSTGAPYEQYF
-	TRBJ2-7	TRBD2	TRBV7-8	TGTGCCAGCAGCCTAAGACTAGCGGGTGTTTACGAGCAGTACTTC	CASSLRLAGVYEQYF
-	TRBJ1-6	TRBD1	TRBV5-4	TGTGCCAGCACCTTCCGAGGGACAGGGAATTCACCCCTCCACTTT	CASTFRGTGNSPLHF
-	TRBJ2-1	TRBD1	TRBV29-1	TGCAGCGTTGAAGGCCTAAGGGGGCGGCCCGTAGACAATGAGCAGTTCTTC	CSVEGLRGRPVDNEQFF
-	TRBJ2-1	-	TRBV19	TGTGCCAGTAGTATCGTGGGGCACTCCAATGAGCAGTTCTTC	CASSIVGHSNEQFF
-	TRBJ1-2	-	TRBV19	TGTGCCAGTAGTATAGGGACAACAAAATTGACTAACTATGGCTACACCTTC	CASSIGTTKLTNYGYTF
-	TRBJ2-1	-	TRBV6-5	TGTGCCAGCAGATATGGGGGGATTTACAATGAGCAGTTCTTC	CASRYGGIYNEQFF
-	TRBJ1-1	-	TRBV19	TGTGCCAGTAGTATAGGGATAGCGACTTTGAACACTGAAGCTTTCTTT	CASSIGIATLNTEAFF
-	TRBJ1-2	TRBD1	TRBV2	TGTGCCAGCAGTGGGACTTGGACAGGGATTAAGCGTGGCTACACCTTC	CASSGTWTGIKRGYTF
once	TRBJ2-5	TRBD2	TRBV2	TGTGCCAGCAGTGAAGGGAGCGGGGGGGCGCGGGAGACCCAGTACTTC	CASSEGSGGARETQYF
-	TRBJ1-1	-	TRBV10-3	TGTGCCATCGCGACAAGGAACACTGAAGCTTTCTTT	CAIATRNTEAFF
-	TRBJ2-7	TRBD1	TRBV7-6	TGTGCCAGCAGCGCGACAGGGTTCCCCTACGAGCAGTACTTC	CASSATGFPYEQYF
-	TRBJ1-5	-	TRBV4-1	TGCGCCAGCAGCCAAGATCTATCCAATCAGCCCCAGCATTTT	CASSQDLSNQPQHF
-	TRBJ1-4	TRBD1	TRBV19	TGTGCCAGTAGTGTAGGGACAGGGAATGAAAAACTGTTTTTT	CASSVGTGNEKLFF